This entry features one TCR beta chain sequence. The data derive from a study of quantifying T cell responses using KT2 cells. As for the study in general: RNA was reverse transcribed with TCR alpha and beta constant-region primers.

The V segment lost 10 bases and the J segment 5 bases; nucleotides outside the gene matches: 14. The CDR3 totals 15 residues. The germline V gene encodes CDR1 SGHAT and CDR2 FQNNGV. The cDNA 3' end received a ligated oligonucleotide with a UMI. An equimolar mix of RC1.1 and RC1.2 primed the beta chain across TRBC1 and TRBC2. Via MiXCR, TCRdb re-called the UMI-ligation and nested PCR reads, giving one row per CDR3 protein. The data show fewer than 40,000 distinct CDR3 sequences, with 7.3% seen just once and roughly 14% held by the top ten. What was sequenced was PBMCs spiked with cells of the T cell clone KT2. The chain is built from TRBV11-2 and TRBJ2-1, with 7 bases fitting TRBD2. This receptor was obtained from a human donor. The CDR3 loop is CAMNRKAGVDNEQFF. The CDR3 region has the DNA TGTGCCATGAACCGGAAGGCGGGGGTAGACAATGAGCAGTTCTTC.